This T cell receptor (beta chain) emerged from a study of T cell changes during pregnancy in multiple sclerosis. Measured with immunoSEQ multiplex PCR; TCRdb has only the in-frame clones, and not every one. Of tens of thousands of clones detected, more than 80% appear once; the ten largest clones hold more than 0.9%. Looked up from germline, CDR1 is MRHNA and CDR2 is SNTAGT. Trimming took 3 bases from V and 0 from J, leaving 8 bases between them. This CDR3 is 14 amino acids long. The source was peripheral blood, collected in the third trimester of pregnancy. The sequence derives from a female donor with multiple sclerosis, enrolled in a pregnancy study. This sequence joins TRBV6-4 and TRBJ1-1; D call uncertain. The CDR3: CASSETDMNTEAFF. The CDR3 bases are TGTGCCAGCAGTGAAACAGACATGAACACTGAAGCTTTCTTT.